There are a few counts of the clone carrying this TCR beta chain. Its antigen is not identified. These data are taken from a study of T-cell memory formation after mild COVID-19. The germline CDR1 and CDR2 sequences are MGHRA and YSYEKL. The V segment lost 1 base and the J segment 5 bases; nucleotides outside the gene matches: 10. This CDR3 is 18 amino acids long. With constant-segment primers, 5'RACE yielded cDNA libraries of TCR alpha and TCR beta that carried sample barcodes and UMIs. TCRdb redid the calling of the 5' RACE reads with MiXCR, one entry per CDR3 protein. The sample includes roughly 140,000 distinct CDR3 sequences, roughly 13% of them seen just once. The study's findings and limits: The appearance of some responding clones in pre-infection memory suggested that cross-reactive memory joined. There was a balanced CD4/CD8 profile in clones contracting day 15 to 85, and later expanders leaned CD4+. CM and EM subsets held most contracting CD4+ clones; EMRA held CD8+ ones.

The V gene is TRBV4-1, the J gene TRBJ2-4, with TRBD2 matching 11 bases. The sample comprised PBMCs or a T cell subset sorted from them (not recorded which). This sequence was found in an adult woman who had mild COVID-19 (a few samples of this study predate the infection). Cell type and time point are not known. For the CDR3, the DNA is TGCGCCAGCAGCCAAGTATCTAGCGGGGGGTTTGGGGAAAACATTCAGTACTTC. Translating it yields CASSQVSSGGFGENIQYF.